This entry features one T cell receptor (beta chain) sequence. CDR1 SGHTA and CDR2 FQGNSA come from the germline V gene. Trimming stripped 4 bases from V and 5 bases from J, with 21 bases between. CDR3 length equals 16 residues. The entry originates in a study of blood T cell repertoires in COVID-19. Study at large: Specimens from acute and convalescent COVID-19 originated in the United States, Italy and Spain. T cells, B-cell-depleted T cells, or PBMCs provided the cDNA or gDNA that served as material.

Authors' analysis steps: Reference gene primer amplification in the assay estimated nucleated cell counts. The repertoire was sequenced with immunoSEQ multiplex PCR; TCRdb's copy has only in-frame clones and lacks some. The DNA was the basis for D and trimming; V, J and clone size are from that table. The sample shows approximately 9,600 clones, 89% of them seen only once. Sequencing was carried out using peripheral blood. This chain joins TRBV7-2 and TRBJ2-7; perhaps TRBD2 as D (5 bases). The TCR sequence derives from a human donor in a cohort sampled during active COVID-19. The CDR3, as DNA: TGTGCCAGCAGCTCCGGAGGACTCCGCCCCGCCAACGAGCAGTACTTC. Its translation is CASSSGGLRPANEQYF.